This TCR beta chain stems from a study of CXCR3-negative and CXCR3-positive naive CD8 T cells. The wider study: Some 150 million TRB reads were obtained in total, which works out to about 1.5 +/- 0.3 million per library. Study-wide results and caveats: CXCR3-negative and CXCR3-positive naive cells shared comparable TRBV-TRBJ usage, but memory cells did not. Memory CD8+ T cell repertoires were far less diverse than both naive subsets.

Comment on this clonotype: Its specificity is unknown.

Preparation of TRB cDNA libraries relied on 5' RACE carrying UMI labels. TCRdb reprocessed the 5' RACE reads and stores each CDR3 protein as one record, lacking DNA. Here the sample table reports around 52,000 distinct CDR3 sequences. The CDR3 runs to 15 residues. Germline V gives CDR1 SEHNR, CDR2 FQNEAQ (reference sequence). The source is a human donor in good health. Some clones in this sample may be carry-over from other donors' samples. The sample comprised memory CD8+ T cells from blood. This chain links TRBV7-9 with TRBJ1-5; TCRdb's D call, TRBD1, is unchecked because there is no DNA. The CDR3 sequence: CASGRGGLGNQPQHF.